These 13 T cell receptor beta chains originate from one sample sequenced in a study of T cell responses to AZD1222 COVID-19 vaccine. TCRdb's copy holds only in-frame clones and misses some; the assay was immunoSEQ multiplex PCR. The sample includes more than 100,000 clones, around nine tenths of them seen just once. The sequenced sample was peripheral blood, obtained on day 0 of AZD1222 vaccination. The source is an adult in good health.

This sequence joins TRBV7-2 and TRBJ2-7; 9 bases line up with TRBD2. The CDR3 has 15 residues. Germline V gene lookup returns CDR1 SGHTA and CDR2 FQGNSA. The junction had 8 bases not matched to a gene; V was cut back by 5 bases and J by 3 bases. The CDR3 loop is CASSPLAGSLYEQYF. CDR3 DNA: TGTGCCAGCAGCCCTCTAGCGGGGTCGCTCTACGAGCAGTACTTC. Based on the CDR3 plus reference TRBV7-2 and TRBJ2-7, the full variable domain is GAGVSQSPSNKVTEKGKDVELRCDPISGHTALYWYRQSLGQGLEFLIYFQGNSAPDKSGLPSDRFSAERTGGSVSTLTIQRTQQEDSAVYLCASSPLAGSLYEQYFGPGTRLTVT.

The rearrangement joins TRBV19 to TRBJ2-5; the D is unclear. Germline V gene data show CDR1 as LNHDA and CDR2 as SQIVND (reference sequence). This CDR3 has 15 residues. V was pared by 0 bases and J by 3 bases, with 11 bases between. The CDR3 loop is CASSIDRPGKETQYF. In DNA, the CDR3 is TGTGCCAGTAGTATAGATCGTCCCGGAAAAGAGACCCAGTACTTC.

The CDR3, as DNA: TGTGCCAGCAGCTCCATCAGGGGCTCCTCTGGAAACACCATATATTTT. Its translation: CASSSIRGSSGNTIYF. V usage is TRBV11-2 and J usage is TRBJ1-3, with D possibly TRBD1 on 6 matching bases. The CDR3 consists of 16 residues. V shed 4 bases and J shed 0 bases, with 13 bases lying between them. Germline loops: CDR1 SGHAT, CDR2 FQNNGV.

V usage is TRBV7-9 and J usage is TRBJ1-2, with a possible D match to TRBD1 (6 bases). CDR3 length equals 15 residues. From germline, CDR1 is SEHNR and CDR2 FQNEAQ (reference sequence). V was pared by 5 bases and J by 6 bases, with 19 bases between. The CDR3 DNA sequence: TGTGCCAGCAGCCCTCAACCCCTAAGACAGGATGGCTACACCTTC. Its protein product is CASSPQPLRQDGYTF. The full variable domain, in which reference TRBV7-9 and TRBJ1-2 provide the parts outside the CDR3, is DTGVSQNPRHKITKRGQNVTFRCDPISEHNRLYWYRQTLGQGPEFLTYFQNEAQLEKSRLLSDRFSAERPKGSFSTLEIQRTEQGDSAMYLCASSPQPLRQDGYTFGSGTRLTVV.

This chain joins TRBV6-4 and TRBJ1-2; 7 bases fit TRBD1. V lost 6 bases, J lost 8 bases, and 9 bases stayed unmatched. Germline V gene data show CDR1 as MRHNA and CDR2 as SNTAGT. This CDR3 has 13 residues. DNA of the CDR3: TGTGCCAGCAGACCCGGACAGGCTGCAGGCTACACCTTC. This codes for CASRPGQAAGYTF.

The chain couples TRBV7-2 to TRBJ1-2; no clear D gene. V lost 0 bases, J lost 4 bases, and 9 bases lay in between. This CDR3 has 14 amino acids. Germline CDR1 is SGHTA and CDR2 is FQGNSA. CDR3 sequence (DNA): TGTGCCAGCAGCTTAGCCCAGACAATCTATGGCTACACCTTC. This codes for CASSLAQTIYGYTF. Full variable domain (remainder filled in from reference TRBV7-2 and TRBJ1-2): GAGVSQSPSNKVTEKGKDVELRCDPISGHTALYWYRQSLGQGLEFLIYFQGNSAPDKSGLPSDRFSAERTGGSVSTLTIQRTQQEDSAVYLCASSLAQTIYGYTFGSGTRLTVV.

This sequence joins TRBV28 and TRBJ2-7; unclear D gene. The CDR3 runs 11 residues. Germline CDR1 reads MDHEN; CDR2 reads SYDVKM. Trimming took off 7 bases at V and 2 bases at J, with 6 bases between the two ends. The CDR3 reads CASIIPYEQYF. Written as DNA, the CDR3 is TGTGCCAGCATTATCCCCTACGAGCAGTACTTC.

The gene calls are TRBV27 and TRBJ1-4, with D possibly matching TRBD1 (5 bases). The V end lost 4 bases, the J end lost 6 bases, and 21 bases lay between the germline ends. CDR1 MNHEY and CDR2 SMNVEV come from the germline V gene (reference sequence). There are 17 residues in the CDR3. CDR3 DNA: TGTGCCAGCAGTTGGGGCCCCCCTAACCGGTATGATGAAAAACTGTTTTTT. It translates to CASSWGPPNRYDEKLFF.

The CDR3 here is CASSWVLAGEQFF. The CDR3 DNA reads as TGCGCCAGCAGCTGGGTACTAGCGGGAGAGCAGTTCTTC. The V gene is TRBV5-1, the J gene TRBJ2-1; 10 nucleotides line up with TRBD2. V lost 3 bases, J lost 10 bases, and 4 bases stayed unmatched. CDR3 length equals 13 residues. Germline V gene lookup returns CDR1 SGHRS and CDR2 YFSETQ.

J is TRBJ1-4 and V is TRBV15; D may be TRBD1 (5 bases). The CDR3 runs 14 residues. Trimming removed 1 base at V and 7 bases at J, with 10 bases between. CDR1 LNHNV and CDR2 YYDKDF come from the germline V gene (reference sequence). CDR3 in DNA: TGTGCCACCAGCAGAGGGGGACGGAGTGAAAAACTGTTTTTT. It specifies CATSRGGRSEKLFF.

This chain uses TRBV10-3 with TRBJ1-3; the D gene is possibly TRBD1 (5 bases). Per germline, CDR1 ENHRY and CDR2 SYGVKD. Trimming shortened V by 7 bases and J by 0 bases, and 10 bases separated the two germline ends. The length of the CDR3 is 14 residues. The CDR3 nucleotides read TGTGCCATCAAAACAGGAATCTCTGGAAACACCATATATTTT. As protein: CAIKTGISGNTIYF.

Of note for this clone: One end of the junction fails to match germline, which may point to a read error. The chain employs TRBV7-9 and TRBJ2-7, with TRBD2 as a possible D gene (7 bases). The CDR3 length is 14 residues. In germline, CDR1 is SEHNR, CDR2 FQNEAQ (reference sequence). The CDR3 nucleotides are TGTGCCAGCAGCTTGGACGTACCAGGGGCGGGAGATTTCTTC. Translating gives CASSLDVPGAGDFF.

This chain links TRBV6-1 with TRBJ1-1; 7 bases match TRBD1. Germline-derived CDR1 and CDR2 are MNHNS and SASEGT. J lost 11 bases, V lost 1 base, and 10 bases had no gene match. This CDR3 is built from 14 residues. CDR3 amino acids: CASSEVLGQGGAFF. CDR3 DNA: TGTGCCAGCAGTGAAGTTCTGGGGCAGGGGGGTGCTTTCTTT.